This is a list of T cell receptor beta chains from one sample in a study of T-cell reconstitution after alpha-beta-depleted transplantation in children. One entry per CDR3 protein results from TCRdb running MiXCR on the PCR reads. The data hold around 370,000 distinct CDR3 sequences, with around 10% observed a single time. The sample here was PBMCs from the stem cell graft donor, taken from the stem cell graft. Receptors were obtained from a human donor who donated a stem cell graft to a child with acute lymphoblastic leukemia. Both conserved end residues are part of each CDR3.

j_call v_call cdr3_aa
TRBJ2-1 TRBV5-1 CASRKSNEQFF
TRBJ1-5 TRBV12-5 CASDHRINQPQHF
TRBJ2-5 TRBV18 CASSGGLQETQYF
TRBJ2-2 TRBV27 CASSSMKGRGSDGELFF
TRBJ2-3 TRBV7-9 CASSERGGVSTDTQYF
TRBJ2-7 TRBV3-1 CASSRLAGRSSYEQYF
TRBJ1-5 TRBV28 CASRTLEGSNQPQHF
TRBJ2-2 TRBV28 CASSPSGTGLTGELFF
TRBJ1-1 TRBV5-3 CARSLARARSNTEAFF
TRBJ2-2 TRBV27 CASSFEGYRSAGNTGELFF
TRBJ2-4 TRBV12-3/TRBV12-4 CASSLGTGRNIQYF
TRBJ2-7 TRBV4-2 CASSPQGGQGAGEQYF
TRBJ2-2 TRBV7-2 CASSLVGGGRNTGELFF
TRBJ2-7 TRBV4-3 CASSQDRTGPYEQYF
TRBJ2-1 TRBV7-2 CASSLLTSGRDEQFF
TRBJ2-3 TRBV27 CASRGKGTGIDTQYF
TRBJ1-5 TRBV20-1 CSAPRAAGENQPQHF
TRBJ1-1 TRBV9 CASSGDTEAFF
TRBJ2-7 TRBV12-3/TRBV12-4 CASSPQGQLSYEQYF
TRBJ1-5 TRBV7-8 CASSADSNQPQHF
TRBJ2-7 TRBV7-8 CASSSSGWGYEQYF
TRBJ2-7 TRBV10-3 CAITSGLAGLYEQYF
TRBJ2-7 TRBV10-3 CAISPSVSYEQYF
TRBJ2-3 TRBV4-3 CASSQERGTDTQYF
TRBJ1-5 TRBV28 CASRRQGGNNQPQHF
TRBJ1-5 TRBV12-3/TRBV12-4 CASSFTGTGRGSTSNQPQHF
TRBJ2-5 TRBV4-1 CASSHGQGLQETQYF
TRBJ2-7 TRBV5-5 CASSLYPGGYEQYF
TRBJ1-3 TRBV7-2 CASSLEVGVSGNTIYF
TRBJ2-1 TRBV7-6 CASSLSGHSYNEQFF
TRBJ2-7 TRBV20-1 CSAIVNRNYEQYF
TRBJ2-7 TRBV28 CASSGDFSYEQYF
TRBJ2-1 TRBV18 CASSPPLGTNEQFF
TRBJ1-2 TRBV3-1 CASSQGRTGTYGYTF
TRBJ2-3 TRBV5-1 CASSLGPGSADTQYF
TRBJ2-7 TRBV4-3 CASSQDFVATSGISYEQYF
TRBJ2-3 TRBV20-1 CSARRSGSGTDTQYF
TRBJ2-1 TRBV20-1 CSATASAFSYEQFF
TRBJ2-5 TRBV7-2 CASSARTGGETQYF
TRBJ2-1 TRBV7-7 CASSVTSGTPTTYNEQFF
TRBJ2-7 TRBV27 CASSALPGQGTYEQYF
TRBJ1-1 TRBV7-2 CASSLVAVNTEAFF